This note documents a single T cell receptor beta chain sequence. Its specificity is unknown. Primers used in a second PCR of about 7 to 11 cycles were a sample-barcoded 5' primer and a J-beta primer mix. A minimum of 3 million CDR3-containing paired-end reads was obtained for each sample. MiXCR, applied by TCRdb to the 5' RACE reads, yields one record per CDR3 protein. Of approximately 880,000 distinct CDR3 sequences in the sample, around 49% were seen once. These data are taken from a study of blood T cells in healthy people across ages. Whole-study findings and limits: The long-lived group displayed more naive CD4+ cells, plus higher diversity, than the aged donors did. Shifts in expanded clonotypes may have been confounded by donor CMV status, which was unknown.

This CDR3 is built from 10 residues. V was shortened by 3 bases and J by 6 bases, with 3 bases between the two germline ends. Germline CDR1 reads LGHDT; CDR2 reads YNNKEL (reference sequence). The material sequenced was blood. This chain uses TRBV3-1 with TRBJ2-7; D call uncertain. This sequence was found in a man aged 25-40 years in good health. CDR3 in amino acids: CASSQVEQYF. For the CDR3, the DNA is TGTGCCAGCAGCCAGGTCGAGCAGTACTTC.